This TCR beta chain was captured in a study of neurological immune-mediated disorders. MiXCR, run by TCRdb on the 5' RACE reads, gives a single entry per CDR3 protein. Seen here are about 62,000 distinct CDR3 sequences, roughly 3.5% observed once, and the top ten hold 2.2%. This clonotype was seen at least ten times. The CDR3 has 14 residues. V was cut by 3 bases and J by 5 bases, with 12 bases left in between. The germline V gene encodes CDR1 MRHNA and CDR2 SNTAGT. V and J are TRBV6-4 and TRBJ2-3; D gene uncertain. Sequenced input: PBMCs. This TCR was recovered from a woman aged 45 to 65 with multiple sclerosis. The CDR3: CASSESTGRDTQYF. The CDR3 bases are TGTGCCAGCAGTGAGAGCACGGGCCGAGATACGCAGTATTTT.